The sequence of this TCR beta chain was determined in a study of T cell repertoires in cytomegalovirus infection. In the study overall: From public TCR beta signatures came an indication of both CMV infection and matching HLA type.

Comment on this clonotype: Its specificity is unknown.

Study outcomes and limitations: Using cumulative public TCR beta family frequency, the authors identified those who carried CMV together with the relevant HLA. Dominating the ex vivo response were HLA-C-restricted CMV-specific TCR beta clonotypes.

TCRdb fed the reads into MiXCR, producing one record per CDR3 protein. The sample holds some 680,000 distinct CDR3 sequences; approximately 40% are singletons and the top ten take about 2.8%. This CDR3 spans 15 amino acids. V was pared by 1 base and J by 5 bases, with 14 bases between. Germline V gives CDR1 LNHDA, CDR2 SQIVND (reference sequence). This clonotype was obtained from a human donor in good health (CMV status not recorded). Some clones in this sample may be carry-over from other donors' samples. The chain carries TRBV19 and TRBJ2-5; D may be TRBD2 (6 bases). The sequenced sample consisted of PBMCs. The CDR3 here is CASSIVRERGETQYF. The CDR3 nucleotides are TGTGCCAGTAGTATAGTACGGGAGAGAGGGGAGACCCAGTACTTC.